The present entry profiles one TCR beta chain with its context. Its antigen is unidentified. The junction and the germline gene differ at one end; a read error may be behind it. This sample is part of a study of T cells in Graves' hyperthyroidism and ophthalmopathy. The germline gives CDR1 SSHAT, CDR2 FNYEAQ (reference sequence). CDR3 length equals 15 residues. Criteria for exclusion of patients were uncontrolled infection, other autoimmune disease, pregnancy or lactation. PBMCs were derived from about 10 ml fresh peripheral blood. RNA transcripts were the template for amplifying TCR beta CDR3 regions. The study used the HTBI primer set for a first-round RT-PCR of the TCR CDR3. TCRdb re-called the multiplex PCR reads with MiXCR, one entry per CDR3 protein. The sample yields about 250,000 distinct CDR3 sequences, roughly 15% seen once. Study-wide findings and caveats: In the analysis, a 13 V-J model separated ophthalmopathy from stable hyperthyroidism. Ophthalmopathy prediction by the model preceded onset by a median 6.5 months.

The sequencing sample was made of blood. The gene calls are TRBV7-7 and TRBJ2-3; 14 bases match TRBD2. The clonotype comes from a woman aged 45-65 years with Graves' hyperthyroidism that later progressed to Graves' ophthalmopathy. CDR3 DNA: TGTGCTAGCAGCCGGGGACTAGCGGGAGCAGATACGCAGTATTTT. Encoded protein: CASSRGLAGADTQYF.